Shown below are 21 T cell receptor beta chains from a single sample sequenced in a study of blood T cells in healthy people across ages. Primers used in a second PCR of about 7 to 12 cycles were a sample-barcoded 5' primer and a J-beta primer mix. From the 5' RACE reads, TCRdb called clonotypes with MiXCR, one entry per CDR3 protein. The data hold hundreds of thousands of distinct CDR3 sequences, with more than 20% observed a single time. The source material was blood. These receptor sequences come from a man between 65 and 85 years old in good health.

This chain connects TRBV20-1 to TRBJ2-1; 8 bases match TRBD2. Germline lookup yields CDR1 DFQATT and CDR2 SNEGSKA (reference sequence). The CDR3 loop spans 15 amino acids. The J segment lost 4 bases and the V segment lost 5 bases, leaving 10 bases of the junction unmatched. Written as DNA, the CDR3 is TGCAGTGCTCCCCCCTCCAGCGGGAGTTACAATGAGCAGTTCTTC. This translates into CSAPPSSGSYNEQFF.

This clonotype was counted between two and nine times. The gene calls are TRBV20-1 and TRBJ2-1, with 10 bases fitting TRBD2. Germline V CDR1 and CDR2: DFQATT, SNEGSKA (reference sequence). The CDR3 length is 19 residues. The ends lost 2 bases at V and 0 bases at J; junction bases unmatched: 13. The CDR3 region is CSARTLRASGSSSYNEQFF. The CDR3 DNA follows: TGCAGTGCTAGAACCCTCAGGGCTAGCGGGAGTAGCTCCTACAATGAGCAGTTCTTC.

This clonotype came up a few times. V usage is TRBV18 and J usage is TRBJ2-1; 10 bases align to TRBD2. Germline V gene sequence: CDR1 KGHSH, CDR2 LQKENI. V lost 6 bases and J lost 10; bases outside the gene matches: 9. This CDR3 region has 14 residues. CDR3 in amino acids: CASSPGLAVREQFF. In nucleotides, the CDR3 is TGTGCCAGCTCGCCCGGACTAGCGGTTAGAGAGCAGTTCTTC.

The chain has TRBV19 and TRBJ2-5; TRBD1 might be the D (6 bases). The length of the CDR3 is 15 residues. The V end lost 3 bases, the J end lost 5 bases, and 16 bases lay between the germline ends. Germline V gene lookup returns CDR1 LNHDA and CDR2 SQIVND (reference sequence). Here the CDR3 reads CASSMRRGPAETQYF. CDR3 coding DNA: TGTGCCAGTAGTATGCGCAGGGGACCGGCGGAGACCCAGTACTTC.

There are a few counts of this clonotype. The V and J genes are TRBV12-3 or TRBV12-4 and TRBJ2-3; D is perhaps TRBD2 (6 bases). The V end was cut by 3 bases, the J end by 6 bases, with 16 bases between. This CDR3 contains 15 residues. The CDR3: CASSFGAGRGDTQYF. The CDR3, as DNA: TGTGCCAGCAGTTTCGGGGCGGGACGAGGGGATACGCAGTATTTT.

The chain combines TRBV6-6 with TRBJ1-6, with D maybe TRBD1 (6 bases). Germline CDR1 reads MNHNY; CDR2 reads SVGAGI (reference sequence). V was cut by 8 bases and J by 10 bases, with 18 bases left in between. This CDR3 spans 14 amino acids. CDR3 loop: CASLQDSVESPLHF. CDR3 sequence (DNA): TGTGCCAGCCTTCAGGACAGTGTGGAATCACCCCTCCACTTT.

This chain uses TRBV19 with TRBJ2-1, with 14 positions matching TRBD2. V shed 5 bases, J shed 5 bases, and the junction held 5 bases outside the gene matches. The CDR3 length is 16 residues. CDR1 and CDR2 (germline): LNHDA, SQIVND (reference sequence). The CDR3 protein is CASSPRLAGGNNEQFF. The CDR3 DNA reads TGTGCCAGTAGTCCCCGACTAGCGGGAGGGAACAATGAGCAGTTCTTC. The full variable domain, completed using reference TRBV19 and TRBJ2-1, is DGGITQSPKYLFRKEGQNVTLSCEQNLNHDAMYWYRQDPGQGLRLIYYSQIVNDFQKGDIAEGYSVSREKKESFPLTVTSAQKNPTAFYLCASSPRLAGGNNEQFFGPGTRLTVL.

J is TRBJ2-5 and V is TRBV3-1; either TRBD1 or TRBD2 may fit D (6 bases each). The DNA end favors TRBJ2-7, so the J call may be wrong. Germline CDR1 reads LGHDT; CDR2 reads YNNKEL (reference sequence). CDR3 length: 17 amino acids. The CDR3 nucleotides are TGTGCCAGCAGCCCCAATTCCGGGGGCGTGAACTTCTACGAGCAGTACTTC. Its protein is CASSPNSGGVNFYEQYF.

This chain connects TRBV7-2 to TRBJ2-3; D not certain. Trimming shortened V by 1 base and J by 4 bases, and 9 bases separated the two germline ends. CDR1 and CDR2 (germline): SGHTA, FQGNSA. The CDR3 covers 14 residues. In DNA form, the CDR3 reads TGTGCCAGCAGCTTAGTTCAGTTGCCAGATACGCAGTATTTT. It yields the protein CASSLVQLPDTQYF.

This clonotype was counted between two and nine times. The V and J genes are TRBV6-1 and TRBJ1-2; 9 bases map to TRBD1. V lost 7 bases to trimming and J lost 5 bases; unmatched junction nucleotides: 8. CDR3 length equals 14 residues. Germline CDR1 MNHNS, CDR2 SASEGT. The CDR3 DNA reads TGTGCCAGCAATTACAGGGGGCAAGGGTATGGCTACACCTTC. This codes for CASNYRGQGYGYTF.

The chain has TRBV9 and TRBJ1-2; no firm D call. This CDR3 has 15 amino acids. Germline V lookup: CDR1 SGDLS, CDR2 YYNGEE. V lost 5 bases, J lost 4 bases, and 18 bases lay in between. The CDR3 DNA follows: TGTGCCAGCAGAAGAGGGATGACGGAGGCCTATGGCTACACCTTC. Its protein is CASRRGMTEAYGYTF.

This clonotype showed up just a few times. V usage is TRBV6-6 and J usage is TRBJ1-2, with 7 bases aligning to TRBD1. V lost 3 bases and J lost 3; bases outside the gene matches: 4. CDR3 length: 14 amino acids. Germline-derived CDR1 and CDR2 are MNHNY and SVGAGI (reference sequence). The CDR3 DNA reads TGTGCCAGCAGTTATGCCCAGGGGGACTATGGCTACACCTTC. This translates into CASSYAQGDYGYTF.

V usage is TRBV6-1 and J usage is TRBJ1-5; 7 positions match TRBD1. Germline assignment: CDR1 MNHNS and CDR2 SASEGT. The CDR3 covers 14 residues. V was pared by 4 bases and J by 6 bases, with 6 bases of the junction left unmatched. The CDR3 DNA reads as TGTGCCAGCAGTGGTAGACAGGGTGGTCAGCCCCAGCATTTT. Protein product: CASSGRQGGQPQHF.

This clonotype was counted between two and nine times. The V gene is TRBV29-1, the J gene TRBJ1-2; 8 positions match TRBD1. The CDR3 runs to 14 residues. The V and J ends lost 3 bases and 4 bases, in that order; junction bases with no gene match: 7. The germline gives CDR1 SQVTM, CDR2 ANQGSEA. CDR3 amino acids: CSVESQGAVYGYTF. The CDR3 region has the DNA TGCAGCGTTGAGTCGCAGGGGGCCGTCTATGGCTACACCTTC.

Here the CDR3 DNA reads TGTGCCAGCAACCGAGCGGGAGGGAGCACAGATACGCAGTATTTT. Translating it yields CASNRAGGSTDTQYF. The V gene is TRBV6-6, the J gene TRBJ2-3; TRBD2 matches 10 bases. Germline assignment: CDR1 MNHNY and CDR2 SVGAGI (reference sequence). CDR3 length: 15 residues. V lost 7 bases to trimming and J lost 0 bases; unmatched junction nucleotides: 4.

This clonotype has just one count. The junction differs from germline at one of its ends, possibly a read error. J is TRBJ1-4 and V is TRBV4-2; 7 positions agree with TRBD1. The CDR3 consists of 15 residues. In germline, CDR1 is LGHNA, CDR2 YNFKEQ. The chain's CDR3 is CASSQEDRPNEKPFF. In DNA, the CDR3 is TGTGCCAGCAGCCAAGAGGACAGGCCTAATGAAAAACCGTTTTTT.

This chain connects TRBV6-6 to TRBJ2-4; TRBD1 matches 11 bases. The junction had 8 bases not matched to a gene; V was cut back by 6 bases and J by 7 bases. Germline-derived CDR1 and CDR2 are MNHNY and SVGAGI (reference sequence). There are 15 residues in the CDR3. DNA for the CDR3: TGTGCCAGCAGCCTTCTCCGGGACAGGGGGAACATTCAGTACTTC. Amino acids: CASSLLRDRGNIQYF.

The rearrangement joins TRBV12-3 or TRBV12-4 to TRBJ2-7; tentative D call: TRBD1 (6 bases). Trimming left V 8 bases short and J 7 bases short, with 12 bases between. The CDR3 sequence is 11 residues long. The CDR3 here is CASGQLSEQYF. The CDR3 DNA is TGTGCCAGCGGACAGCTTTCAGAGCAGTACTTC.

This clonotype occurred a few times. The chain joins TRBV28 to TRBJ2-1; TRBD1 matches at 8 bases. J was trimmed by 3 bases and V by 6 bases; bases with no gene match: 7. Looked up from germline, CDR1 is MDHEN and CDR2 is SYDVKM. CDR3 length: 15 amino acids. In DNA, the CDR3 is TGTGCCAGCAGACCACACGGACAGGGCTACAATGAGCAGTTCTTC. It codes for CASRPHGQGYNEQFF.

The J gene is TRBJ2-5, the V gene TRBV28; D unclear. The CDR3 totals 12 residues. Between the trimmed V and J ends, which lost 5 bases and 3 bases, there was a span of 7 bases. The V gene's germline CDR1 is MDHEN and CDR2 SYDVKM. The CDR3 loop is CASSPLKETQYF. CDR3 in DNA: TGTGCCAGCAGTCCCCTAAAAGAGACCCAGTACTTC.

This clonotype has at least ten counts. The genes are TRBV6-6 and TRBJ2-1; 8 bases fit TRBD2. The ends lost 2 bases at V and 9 bases at J; junction bases unmatched: 3. CDR1 is MNHNY and CDR2 is SVGAGI in the germline V gene (reference sequence). The CDR3 runs 13 residues. CDR3 DNA: TGTGCCAGCAGTTACACTAGCGGCGGTGAGCAGTTCTTC. Its protein is CASSYTSGGEQFF.